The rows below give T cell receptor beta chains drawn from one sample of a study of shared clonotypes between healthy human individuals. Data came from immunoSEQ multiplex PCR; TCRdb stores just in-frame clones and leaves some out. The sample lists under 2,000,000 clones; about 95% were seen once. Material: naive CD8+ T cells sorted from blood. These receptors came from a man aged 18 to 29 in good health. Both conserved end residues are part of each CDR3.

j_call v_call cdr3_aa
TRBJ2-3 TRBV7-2 CASSLYLAGEVTDTQYF
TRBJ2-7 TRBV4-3 CASSQGQGLEQYF
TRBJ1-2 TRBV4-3 CASSQDLQTGYGYTF
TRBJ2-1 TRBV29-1 CSVERGTSDNEQFF
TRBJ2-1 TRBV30 CAWSTQGVDNEQFF
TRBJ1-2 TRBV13 CASSLAGGGYTF
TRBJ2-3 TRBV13 CASSSPHRADTQYF
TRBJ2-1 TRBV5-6 CASSWGTSSYNEQFF
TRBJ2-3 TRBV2 CASSPWTGMVTDTQYF
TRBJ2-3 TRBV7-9 CASSLADYRADTQYF
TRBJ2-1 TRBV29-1 CSVSAGEGEQFF
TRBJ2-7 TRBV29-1 CSVAGFELAYEQYF
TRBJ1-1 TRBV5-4 CASSGYRAPNTEAFF
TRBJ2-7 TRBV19 CASSIGLAGAYEQYF
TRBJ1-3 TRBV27 CASSADRSSGNTIYF
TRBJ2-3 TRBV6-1 CASMGYTDTQYF
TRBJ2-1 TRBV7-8 CASSTKGLAGRGYNEQFF
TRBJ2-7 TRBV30 CAWSVNGYEQYF
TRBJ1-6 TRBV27 CASSLTQGAYNSPLHF
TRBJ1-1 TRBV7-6 CASSLGTGSTEAFF
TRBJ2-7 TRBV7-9 CASSGLAIPYEQYF
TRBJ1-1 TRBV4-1 CASSQVAGAGTEAFF
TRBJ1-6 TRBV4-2 CASSQERAATVSPLHF
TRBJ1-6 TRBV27 CASRSGGTNSPLHF
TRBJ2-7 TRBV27 CASSFGVSPYEQYF
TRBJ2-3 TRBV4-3 CASSQEARDTDTQYF
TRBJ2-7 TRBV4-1 CASSQTPDRGDNEQYF
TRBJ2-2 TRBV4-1 CASSQQGGDLGGELFF
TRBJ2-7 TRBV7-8 CASSLVKGPYEQYF
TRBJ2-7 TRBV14 CASSQVTYEQYF
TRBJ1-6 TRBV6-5 CASSWGRSYNSPLHF
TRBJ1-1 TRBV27 CASSLAGTGSSEAFF
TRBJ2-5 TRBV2 CASSGSETQYF
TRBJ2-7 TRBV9 CASSVGGSTYEQYF
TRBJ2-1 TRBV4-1 CASSPPEAVIYNEQFF
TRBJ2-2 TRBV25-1 CASRTIGELFF
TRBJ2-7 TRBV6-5 CASSYSQGTVEQYF